The clone carrying this T cell receptor beta chain appeared a few times. The antigen is unknown. This specimen comes from a study of T-cell reconstitution after alpha-beta-depleted transplantation in children. Study results and limitations: As was reported, about two months after transplant, alpha-beta T cells came from several hundred expanded graft clones. By one year post-transplant, T-cell counts and diversity largely arose from T cells that were newly produced. Surviving recipient T cells and thymic progenitors produced the high day-60 TCRbeta diversity seen in some patients.

The CDR3 is 12 residues long. V lost 2 bases, J lost 7 bases, and 6 bases lay in between. Looked up from germline, CDR1 is LGHNA and CDR2 is YNFKEQ. Construction of the TCRbeta library involved unique molecular identifiers. TCRdb reprocessed the PCR reads with MiXCR, giving one entry per CDR3 protein. The sample holds about a million distinct CDR3 sequences, about 29% seen once. Source: PBMCs, mostly from graft donor cells, taken 360 days after TCRalphabeta/CD19-depleted stem cell transplant. The sequence derives from a boy less than two years old who had a stem cell transplant for SCID, so the T cells may come from the graft donor. The rearrangement uses TRBV4-2 and TRBJ2-1; D might be TRBD2 (6 bases). CDR3 loop: CASSQSGNEQFF. The DNA for the CDR3 is TGTGCCAGCAGCCAAAGCGGGAATGAGCAGTTCTTC.